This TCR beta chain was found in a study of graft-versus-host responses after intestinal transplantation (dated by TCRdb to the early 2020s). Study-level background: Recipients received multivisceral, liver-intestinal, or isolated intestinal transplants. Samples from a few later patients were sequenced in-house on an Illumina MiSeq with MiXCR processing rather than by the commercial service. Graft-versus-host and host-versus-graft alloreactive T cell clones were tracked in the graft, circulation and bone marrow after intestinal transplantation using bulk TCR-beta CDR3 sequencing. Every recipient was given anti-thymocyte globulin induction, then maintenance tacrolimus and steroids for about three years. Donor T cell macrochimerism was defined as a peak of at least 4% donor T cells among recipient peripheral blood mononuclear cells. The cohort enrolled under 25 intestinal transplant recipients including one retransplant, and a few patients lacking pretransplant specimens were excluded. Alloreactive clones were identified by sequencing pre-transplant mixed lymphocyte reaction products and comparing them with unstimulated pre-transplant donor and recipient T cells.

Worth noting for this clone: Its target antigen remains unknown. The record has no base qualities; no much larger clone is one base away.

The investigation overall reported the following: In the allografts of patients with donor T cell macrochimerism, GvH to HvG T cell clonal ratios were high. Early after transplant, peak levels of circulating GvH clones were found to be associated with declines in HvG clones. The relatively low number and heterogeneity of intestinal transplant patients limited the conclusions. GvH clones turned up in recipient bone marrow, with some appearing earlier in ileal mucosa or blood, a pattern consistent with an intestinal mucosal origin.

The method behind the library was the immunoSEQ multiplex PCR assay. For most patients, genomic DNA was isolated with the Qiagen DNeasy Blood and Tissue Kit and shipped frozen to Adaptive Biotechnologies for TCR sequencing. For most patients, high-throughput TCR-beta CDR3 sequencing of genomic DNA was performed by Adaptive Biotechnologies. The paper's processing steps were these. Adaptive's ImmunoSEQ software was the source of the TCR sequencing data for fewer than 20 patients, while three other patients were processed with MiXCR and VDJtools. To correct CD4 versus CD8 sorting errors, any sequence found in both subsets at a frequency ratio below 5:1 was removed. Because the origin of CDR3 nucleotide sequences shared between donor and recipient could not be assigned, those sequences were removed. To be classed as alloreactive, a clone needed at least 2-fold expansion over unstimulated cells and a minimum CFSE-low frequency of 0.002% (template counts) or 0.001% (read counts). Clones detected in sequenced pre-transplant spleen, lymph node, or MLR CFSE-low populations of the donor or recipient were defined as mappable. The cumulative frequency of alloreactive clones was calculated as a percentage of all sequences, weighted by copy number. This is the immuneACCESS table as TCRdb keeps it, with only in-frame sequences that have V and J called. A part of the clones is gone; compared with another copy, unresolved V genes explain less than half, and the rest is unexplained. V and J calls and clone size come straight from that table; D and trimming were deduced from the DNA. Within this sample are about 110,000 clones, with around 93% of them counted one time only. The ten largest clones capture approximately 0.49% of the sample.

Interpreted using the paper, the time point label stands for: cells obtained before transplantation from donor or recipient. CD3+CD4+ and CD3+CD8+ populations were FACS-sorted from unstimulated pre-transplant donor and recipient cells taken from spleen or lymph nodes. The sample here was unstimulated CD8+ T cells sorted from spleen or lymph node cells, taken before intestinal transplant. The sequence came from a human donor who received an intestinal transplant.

The CDR3 corresponds to CAISESGGRAYNEQFF. At the DNA level, the sequence is TGTGCCATCAGTGAGTCGGGCGGGAGGGCCTACAATGAGCAGTTCTTC. The chain uses TRBV10-3 and TRBJ2-1; 9 middle bases align to TRBD2. Ends trimmed: V by 0 bases, J by 2 bases; bases unmatched to a gene: 2. Including the terminal cysteine and phenylalanine, the CDR3 comprises 16 residues. The retained sequence is limited to the CDR3, 48 bases, with the frame set at the first base. As encoded in the germline V gene, CDR1 is ENHRY while CDR2 is SYGVKD.